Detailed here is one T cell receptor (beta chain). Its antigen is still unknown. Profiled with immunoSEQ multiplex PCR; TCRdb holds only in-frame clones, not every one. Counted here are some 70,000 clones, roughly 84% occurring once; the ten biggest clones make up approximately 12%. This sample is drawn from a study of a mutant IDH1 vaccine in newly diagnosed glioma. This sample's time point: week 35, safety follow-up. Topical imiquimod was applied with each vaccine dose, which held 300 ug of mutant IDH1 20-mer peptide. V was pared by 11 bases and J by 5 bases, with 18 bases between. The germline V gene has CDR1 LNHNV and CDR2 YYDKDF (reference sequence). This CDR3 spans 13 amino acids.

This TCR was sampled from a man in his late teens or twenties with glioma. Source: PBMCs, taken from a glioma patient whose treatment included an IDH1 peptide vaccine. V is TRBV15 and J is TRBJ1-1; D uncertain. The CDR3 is CAASRAERTEAFF. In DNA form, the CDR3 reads TGTGCCGCCTCTAGGGCGGAGAGGACTGAAGCTTTCTTT.